Presented here are 13 T cell receptor beta chains from one specimen sequenced in a study of T cell responses to AZD1222 COVID-19 vaccine. Libraries were prepared by immunoSEQ multiplex PCR; TCRdb keeps only in-frame clonotypes and omits some of them. The sample lists about 140,000 clones; approximately 92% were seen once. Sequenced here: peripheral blood, sampled on day 0 of AZD1222 vaccination. The receptors stem from an adult in good health.

V usage is TRBV4-1 and J usage is TRBJ2-1; D is perhaps TRBD2 (5 bases). The CDR3 spans 11 residues. The V and J ends lost 8 bases and 8 bases respectively, with 10 bases between them. Germline CDR1 and CDR2: MGHRA and YSYEKL. Here the CDR3 DNA reads TGCGCCAGCGGAAACGGGGATGAGCAGTTCTTC. It is translated as CASGNGDEQFF.

The chain combines TRBV7-9 with TRBJ2-6; the D is unclear. The CDR3 spans 18 residues. Per the germline V gene, CDR1 is SEHNR and CDR2 is FQNEAQ (reference sequence). Trimming shortened V by 5 bases and J by 0 bases, and 17 bases separated the two germline ends. The CDR3 here is CASSRAASYFSGANVLTF. The CDR3 DNA reads as TGTGCCAGCAGCCGGGCAGCATCATATTTCTCTGGGGCCAACGTCCTGACTTTC.

The genes are TRBV5-4 and TRBJ1-3; D unclear. Germline V gene data show CDR1 as SGHNT and CDR2 as YYREEE (reference sequence). The length of the CDR3 is 15 residues. Trimming pared 0 bases from V and 4 bases from J, leaving 11 bases between. The CDR3 loop reads CASSLDVITGNTIYF. The CDR3 DNA follows: TGTGCCAGCAGCTTGGACGTTATAACAGGAAACACCATATATTTT.

The chain joins TRBV27 to TRBJ2-7; D perhaps matches TRBD2 (6 bases). CDR1 and CDR2 from the germline V gene are MNHEY and SMNVEV (reference sequence). V gave up 8 bases and J gave up 3 bases, with 14 bases separating them. This CDR3 is built from 13 residues. The CDR3 DNA sequence: TGTGCCAGCCGTCCGGGGGACGGCTACGAGCAGTACTTC. This sequence encodes CASRPGDGYEQYF.

The chain links TRBV29-1 to TRBJ1-4, with 9 positions matching TRBD1. The CDR3 is 13 amino acids. Germline V gene lookup returns CDR1 SQVTM and CDR2 ANQGSEA. Losses at the gene ends were 6 bases for V and 5 bases for J; bases not matched to a gene: 4. CDR3 loop: CSVWTGVNEKLFF. As DNA, the CDR3 is TGCAGCGTCTGGACAGGGGTAAATGAAAAACTGTTTTTT.

CDR3 DNA sequence: TGTGCCACTCGACAGGACAATCAGCCCCAGCATTTT. It is translated as CATRQDNQPQHF. The chain links TRBV2 to TRBJ1-5; possibly TRBD1 for D (6 bases). This CDR3 is 12 amino acids long. Trimming took off 10 bases at V and 3 bases at J, with 10 bases between the two ends. The germline gives CDR1 SNHLY, CDR2 FYNNEI. Complete variable domain (other parts from reference TRBV2 and TRBJ1-5): EPEVTQTPSHQVTQMGQEVILRCVPISNHLYFYWYRQILGQKVEFLVSFYNNEISEKSEIFDDQFSVERPDGSNFTLKIRSTKLEDSAMYFCATRQDNQPQHFGDGTRLSIL.

The V and J genes are TRBV19 and TRBJ2-2; tentatively, D is TRBD1 (5 bases). V was cut by 4 bases and J by 7 bases, with 13 bases left in between. The length of the CDR3 is 14 residues. Germline V gene data show CDR1 as LNHDA and CDR2 as SQIVND (reference sequence). This CDR3 reads CASSRRQLNGELFF. In nucleotides, the CDR3 is TGTGCCAGTAGTAGGAGACAGCTTAACGGGGAGCTGTTTTTT.

V and J are TRBV27 and TRBJ1-2, with 7 bases that match TRBD1. Trimming cost V 1 base and J 5 bases; bases outside gene matches: 10. The CDR3 loop spans 16 amino acids. Germline V CDR1 and CDR2: MNHEY, SMNVEV (reference sequence). CDR3 in amino acids: CASSLLGGARGYGYTF. DNA of the CDR3: TGTGCCAGCAGTTTATTAGGGGGCGCAAGGGGGTATGGCTACACCTTC.

The chain joins TRBV2 to TRBJ2-2, with D possibly being TRBD2 (6 bases). The CDR3 totals 15 residues. Germline values: CDR1 SNHLY, CDR2 FYNNEI. Trimming pared 0 bases from V and 2 bases from J, leaving 7 bases between. The CDR3 sequence: CASSEAAGNTGELFF. For the CDR3, the DNA is TGTGCCAGCAGTGAAGCGGCGGGAAACACCGGGGAGCTGTTTTTT.

V gene TRBV5-6 combines with J gene TRBJ1-3; 9 bases align to TRBD1. Germline V lookup: CDR1 SGHDT, CDR2 YYEEEE. This CDR3 is built from 17 residues. J was trimmed by 0 bases and V by 4 bases; bases with no gene match: 8. CDR3 in amino acids: CASSIQGATFSGNTIYF. In nucleotides, the CDR3 is TGTGCCAGCAGCATACAGGGGGCTACCTTCTCTGGAAACACCATATATTTT. The full variable domain, completed using reference TRBV5-6 and TRBJ1-3, is DAGVTQSPTHLIKTRGQQVTLRCSPKSGHDTVSWYQQALGQGPQFIFQYYEEEERQRGNFPDRFSGHQFPNYSSELNVNALLLGDSALYLCASSIQGATFSGNTIYFGEGSWLTVV.

The chain links TRBV5-1 to TRBJ1-1; 9 nucleotides match TRBD1. The V gene end was trimmed by 4 bases and the J gene end by 4 bases; junction bases not matched to a gene: 8. CDR3 length: 15 amino acids. Germline values: CDR1 SGHRS, CDR2 YFSETQ. The CDR3 DNA follows: TGCGCCAGCAGCCCGCGGACAGGGGACCTCACTGAAGCTTTCTTT. Protein product: CASSPRTGDLTEAFF.

Remarks on this clone: Other nucleotide sequences in the sample specify the same CDR3. CDR3 in amino acids: CASSPDRGSNQPQHF. CDR3 bases: TGTGCCAGCTCACCAGACAGGGGGTCGAATCAGCCCCAGCATTTT. The chain uses TRBV18 and TRBJ1-5; 9 nucleotides match TRBD1. The CDR3 is made up of 15 amino acids. Germline CDR1 and CDR2: KGHSH and LQKENI. With V trimmed by 2 bases and J by 4 bases, 3 bases remained unmatched.

The chain employs TRBV5-1 and TRBJ2-7; TRBD1 agrees at 11 bases. With 2 bases clipped from V and 3 bases from J, the junction kept 1 base outside the gene matches. This CDR3 contains 14 residues. The germline V gene has CDR1 SGHRS and CDR2 YFSETQ. CDR3 coding DNA: TGCGCCAGCAGCTTCGGGACAGGGGGCTACGAGCAGTACTTC. Its translation is CASSFGTGGYEQYF. Full variable domain (remainder filled in from reference TRBV5-1 and TRBJ2-7): KAGVTQTPRYLIKTRGQQVTLSCSPISGHRSVSWYQQTPGQGLQFLFEYFSETQRNKGNFPGRFSGRQFSNSRSEMNVSTLELGDSALYLCASSFGTGGYEQYFGPGTRLTVT.